This is a list of T cell receptor beta chains from one sample in a study of spatial heterogeneity in lung cancer. TCRdb passed the 5' RACE reads through MiXCR, listing each CDR3 protein once. The profile shows roughly 19,000 distinct CDR3 sequences, under 10% of them singletons. The source was lung tumor tissue, collected at surgery. The receptor set was obtained from a male donor with early-stage non-small cell lung cancer. Both conserved end residues are part of each CDR3. D genes are given only for firm matches. Clone size is stated in some rows and not others, as once, few, many or a class when expanded.

v_call	j_call	d_call	clone_size	cdr3_aa	cdr3_nt
TRBV20-1	TRBJ1-1	NA	medium-sized	CSARDSSIMNTEAFF	TGCAGTGCTAGAGATAGTTCAATAATGAACACTGAAGCTTTCTTT
TRBV5-1	TRBJ2-3	TRBD2	NA	CASSLALANTDTQYF	TGCGCCAGCAGCTTGGCACTAGCGAACACAGATACGCAGTATTTT
TRBV20-1	TRBJ1-6	NA	few	CSVLRGGGNSPLHF	TGCAGTGTCCTACGGGGGGGCGGCAATTCACCCCTCCACTTT
TRBV20-1	TRBJ2-3	NA	few	CSARDYGGWTDTQYF	TGCAGTGCTAGAGATTACGGGGGATGGACAGATACGCAGTATTTT
TRBV2	TRBJ1-4	NA	many	CASRLSLANEKLFF	TGTGCCAGCAGATTAAGCCTGGCTAATGAAAAACTGTTTTTT
TRBV4-3	TRBJ2-1	TRBD2	NA	CASSQGRTSGYNEQFF	TGCGCCAGCAGCCAAGGGAGGACTAGCGGTTACAATGAGCAGTTCTTC
TRBV12-3/TRBV12-4	TRBJ1-2	NA	few	CASSLDSHYGYTF	TGTGCCAGCAGTTTAGACAGTCACTATGGCTACACCTTC
TRBV6-2/TRBV6-3	TRBJ2-1	TRBD2	few	CASSPWVAGGGNEQFF	TGTGCCAGCAGTCCCTGGGTAGCGGGGGGGGGTAATGAGCAGTTCTTC
TRBV6-5	TRBJ2-5	NA	NA	CASRSYGQGAGETQYF	TGTGCCAGCAGGAGTTACGGCCAGGGTGCGGGGGAGACCCAGTACTTC
TRBV30	TRBJ2-5	NA	NA	CAWNWRRETQYF	TGTGCCTGGAATTGGCGGAGAGAGACCCAGTACTTC
TRBV9	TRBJ1-5	NA	NA	CASSGSAYSNQPQHF	TGTGCCAGCAGCGGATCAGCTTATAGCAATCAGCCCCAGCATTTT
TRBV10-3	TRBJ1-4	NA	many	CAISEGTEKLFF	TGTGCCATCAGTGAAGGAACTGAAAAACTGTTTTTT
TRBV7-6	TRBJ1-4	NA	many	CASSSGGGRTNEKLFF	TGTGCCAGCAGCTCCGGGGGGGGGAGGACTAATGAAAAACTGTTTTTT
TRBV5-6	TRBJ1-1	NA	NA	CASSSFVYRDQWGTEAFF	TGTGCCAGCAGCAGCTTTGTGTACAGGGACCAATGGGGGACTGAAGCTTTCTTT
TRBV21-1	TRBJ2-1	NA	few	CASSKERGGQFF	TGTGCCAGCAGCAAAGAGAGGGGTGGCCAGTTCTTC
TRBV20-1	TRBJ1-2	NA	many	CSARDVAGANYGYTF	TGCAGTGCTAGAGATGTCGCAGGGGCCAACTATGGCTACACCTTC
TRBV19	TRBJ2-7	TRBD2	many	CASSMGLAGLYEQYF	TGTGCCAGTAGTATGGGACTAGCGGGACTCTACGAGCAGTACTTC
TRBV28	TRBJ1-2	NA	many	CASSLIGGRYGYTF	TGTGCCAGCAGTTTAATCGGGGGCAGATATGGCTACACCTTC
TRBV12-3/TRBV12-4	TRBJ2-1	TRBD1	many	CASSLGVTGDNEQFF	TGTGCCAGCAGTTTAGGGGTTACAGGGGACAATGAGCAGTTCTTC
TRBV5-1	TRBJ1-6	TRBD1	many	CASSSGQGASPLHF	TGCGCCAGCAGCTCGGGACAGGGGGCCTCACCCCTCCACTTT
TRBV11-2	TRBJ2-5	NA	many	CASSVNARPQETQYF	TGTGCCAGCAGCGTTAATGCCCGGCCACAAGAGACCCAGTACTTC
TRBV29-1	TRBJ2-3	TRBD2	few	CSVEGPGRTDTQYF	TGCAGCGTTGAAGGGCCCGGGAGGACAGATACGCAGTATTTT
TRBV11-2	TRBJ1-1	NA	many	CASSPTGTEAFF	TGTGCCAGCAGCCCTACCGGGACAGAAGCTTTCTTT
TRBV6-4	TRBJ2-3	NA	many	CASSDGRTDTQYF	TGTGCCAGCAGTGACGGCAGAACAGATACGCAGTATTTT
TRBV20-1	TRBJ1-1	NA	NA	CSAREYLEMNTEAFF	TGCAGTGCTAGAGAATATCTGGAGATGAACACTGAAGCTTTCTTT
TRBV4-2	TRBJ1-5	TRBD1	few	CASSQEWTGYSNQPQHF	TGTGCCAGCAGCCAAGAATGGACAGGTTATAGCAATCAGCCCCAGCATTTT
TRBV3-1	TRBJ1-6	NA	many	CASSLRGGPSGNSPLHF	TGTGCCAGCAGCCTCCGAGGCGGGCCCTCGGGAAATTCACCCCTCCACTTT
TRBV5-1	TRBJ2-1	NA	many	CASRLFAVQPYNEQFF	TGCGCCAGCCGCCTCTTTGCAGTACAGCCGTACAATGAGCAGTTCTTC
TRBV7-8	TRBJ2-5	TRBD1	many	CASRPRTGRQETQYF	TGTGCCAGCAGACCCCGGACAGGGCGTCAAGAGACCCAGTACTTC
TRBV6-5	TRBJ2-5	TRBD2	few	CASRKTGGPETQYF	TGTGCCAGCAGAAAGACGGGGGGGCCGGAGACCCAGTACTTC
TRBV5-6	TRBJ2-5	TRBD2	many	CASTPQRGYQETQYF	TGTGCCAGCACCCCCCAGCGGGGGTACCAAGAGACCCAGTACTTC
TRBV12-3/TRBV12-4	TRBJ2-2	NA	many	CASSFGGGPGELFF	TGTGCCAGCAGTTTCGGAGGGGGCCCCGGGGAGCTGTTTTTT
TRBV11-2	TRBJ1-1	NA	NA	CASSLGSGQNTEAFF	TGTGCCAGCAGCTTAGGGTCGGGGCAGAACACTGAAGCTTTCTTT
TRBV28	TRBJ1-6	NA	many	CASSLTVVNSSPLHF	TGTGCCAGCAGTTTGACAGTAGTGAACAGTTCACCCCTCCACTTT
TRBV11-3	TRBJ2-1	NA	NA	CASSLGGPNSYNEQFF	TGTGCCAGCAGCTTAGGGGGACCGAACTCCTACAATGAGCAGTTCTTC
TRBV5-6	TRBJ2-2	NA	medium-sized	CASSLPVTGELFF	TGTGCCAGCAGCTTGCCGGTCACCGGGGAGCTGTTTTTT
TRBV5-1	TRBJ1-6	NA	large	CASSLGLGDNSPLHF	TGCGCCAGCAGCTTAGGTTTAGGTGATAATTCACCCCTCCACTTT
TRBV29-1	TRBJ1-2	NA	many	CSVDYGYTF	TGCAGCGTTGACTATGGCTACACCTTC
TRBV7-6	TRBJ1-1	NA	many	CASSLANGGNTEAFF	TGTGCCAGCAGCTTAGCAAACGGCGGGAACACTGAAGCTTTCTTT
TRBV12-3/TRBV12-4	TRBJ2-4	TRBD1	few	CASSSQGGQNIQYF	TGTGCCAGCAGTTCACAGGGGGGCCAAAACATTCAGTACTTC
TRBV7-2	TRBJ1-4	TRBD1	few	CASSTGQGIEKLFF	TGTGCCAGCAGCACCGGACAGGGCATAGAAAAACTGTTTTTT
TRBV5-5	TRBJ2-6	NA	few	CASSLGVPGANVLTF	TGTGCCAGCAGCTTGGGGGTCCCTGGGGCCAACGTCCTGACTTTC
TRBV7-6	TRBJ1-1	NA	many	CASSLEPLPGGGDTEAFF	TGTGCCAGCAGCTTAGAGCCCCTCCCTGGAGGGGGGGACACTGAAGCTTTCTTT
TRBV28	TRBJ1-5	NA	many	CASSFRLANQPQHF	TGTGCCAGCAGTTTTCGTCTCGCTAATCAGCCCCAGCATTTT
TRBV2	TRBJ2-7	NA	few	CASNAGEYYEQYF	TGTGCCAGCAATGCAGGGGAATACTACGAGCAGTACTTC
TRBV20-1	TRBJ2-2	TRBD1	many	CSASRGRTGELFF	TGCAGTGCTAGCAGGGGGCGGACCGGGGAGCTGTTTTTT
TRBV12-3/TRBV12-4	TRBJ2-1	NA	many	CASSPGGNPWSSYNEQFF	TGTGCCAGCAGCCCAGGGGGGAATCCTTGGAGCTCCTACAATGAGCAGTTCTTC
TRBV3-1	TRBJ2-5	NA	many	CASSQDVARAQYF	TGTGCCAGCAGCCAAGACGTGGCCCGGGCCCAGTACTTC
TRBV7-2	TRBJ2-1	TRBD2	NA	CASSPTGGGTYNEQFF	TGTGCCAGCAGTCCCACCGGCGGGGGGACCTACAATGAGCAGTTCTTC